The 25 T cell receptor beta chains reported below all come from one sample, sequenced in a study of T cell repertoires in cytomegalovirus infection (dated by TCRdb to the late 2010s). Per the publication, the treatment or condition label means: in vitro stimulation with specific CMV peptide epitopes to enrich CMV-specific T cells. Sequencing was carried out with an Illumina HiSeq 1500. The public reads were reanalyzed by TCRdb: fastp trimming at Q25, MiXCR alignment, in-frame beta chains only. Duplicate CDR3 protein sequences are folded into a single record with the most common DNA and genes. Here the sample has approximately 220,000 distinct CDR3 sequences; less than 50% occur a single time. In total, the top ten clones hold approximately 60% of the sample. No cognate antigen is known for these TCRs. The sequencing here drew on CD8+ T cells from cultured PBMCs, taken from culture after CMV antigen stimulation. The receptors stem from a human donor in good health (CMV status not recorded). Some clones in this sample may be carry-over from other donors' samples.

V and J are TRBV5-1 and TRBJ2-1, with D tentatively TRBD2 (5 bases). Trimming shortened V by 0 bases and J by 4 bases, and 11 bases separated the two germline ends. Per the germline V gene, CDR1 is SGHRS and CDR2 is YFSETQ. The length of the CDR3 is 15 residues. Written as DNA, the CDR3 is TGCGCCAGCAGCTTGGCCGGGAATGGGTACAATGAGCAGTTCTTC. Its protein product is CASSLAGNGYNEQFF.

This chain's CDR3 is CASSGNSNQPQHF. In DNA form, the CDR3 reads TGTGCCAGCAGTGGTAATAGCAATCAGCCCCAGCATTTT. This rearrangement joins TRBV25-1 to TRBJ1-5; no clear D gene. The V gene's germline CDR1 is MGHDK and CDR2 SYGVNS. Deletions cut 4 bases from V and 0 bases from J, with 4 bases between. The CDR3 is 13 amino acids. The full variable domain, completed using reference TRBV25-1 and TRBJ1-5, is EADIYQTPRYLVIGTGKKITLECSQTMGHDKMYWYQQDPGMELHLIHYSYGVNSTEKGDLSSESTVSRIRTEHFPLTLESARPSHTSQYLCASSGNSNQPQHFGDGTRLSIL.

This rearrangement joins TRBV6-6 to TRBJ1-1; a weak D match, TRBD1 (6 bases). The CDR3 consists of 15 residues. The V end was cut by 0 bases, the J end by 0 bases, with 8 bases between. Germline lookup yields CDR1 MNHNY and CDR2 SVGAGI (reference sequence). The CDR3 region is CASSYSSGVNTEAFF. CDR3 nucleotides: TGTGCCAGCAGTTACTCTTCAGGGGTGAACACTGAAGCTTTCTTT.

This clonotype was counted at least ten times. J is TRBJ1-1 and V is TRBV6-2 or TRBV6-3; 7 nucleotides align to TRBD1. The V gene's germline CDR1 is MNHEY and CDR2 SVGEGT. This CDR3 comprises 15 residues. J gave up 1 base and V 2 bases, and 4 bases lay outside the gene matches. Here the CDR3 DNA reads TGTGCCAGCAGTTACCCGGGACAGTCGAACACTGAAGCTTTCTTT. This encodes CASSYPGQSNTEAFF.

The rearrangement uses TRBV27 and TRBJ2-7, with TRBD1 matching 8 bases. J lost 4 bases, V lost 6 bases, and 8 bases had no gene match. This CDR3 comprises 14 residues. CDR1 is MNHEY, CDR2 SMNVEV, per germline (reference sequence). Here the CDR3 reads CASRPGQGLYEQYF. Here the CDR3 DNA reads TGTGCCAGCAGGCCAGGACAGGGTTTATACGAGCAGTACTTC.

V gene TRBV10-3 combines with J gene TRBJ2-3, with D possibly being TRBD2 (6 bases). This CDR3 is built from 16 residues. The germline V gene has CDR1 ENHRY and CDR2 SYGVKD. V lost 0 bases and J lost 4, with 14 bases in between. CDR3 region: CAISESSAGWADTQYF. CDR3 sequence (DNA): TGTGCCATCAGTGAGTCGTCTGCGGGGTGGGCAGATACGCAGTATTTT.

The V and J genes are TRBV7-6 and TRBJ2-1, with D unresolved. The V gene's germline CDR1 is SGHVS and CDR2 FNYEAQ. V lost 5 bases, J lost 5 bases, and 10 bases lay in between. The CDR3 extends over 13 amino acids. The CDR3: CASSLLSHNEQFF. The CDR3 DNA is TGTGCCAGCAGCCTCTTGAGTCACAATGAGCAGTTCTTC. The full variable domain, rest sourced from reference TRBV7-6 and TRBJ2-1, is GAGVSQSPRYKVTKRGQDVALRCDPISGHVSLYWYRQALGQGPEFLTYFNYEAQQDKSGLPNDRFSAERPEGSISTLTIQRTEQRDSAMYRCASSLLSHNEQFFGPGTRLTVL.

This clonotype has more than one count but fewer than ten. DNA of the CDR3: TGTGCCAGCAGCTTAAGGCAGGAGGGGCATGAGCAGTTCTTC. Translated: CASSLRQEGHEQFF. V usage is TRBV7-6 and J usage is TRBJ2-1, with TRBD2 as a possible D gene (6 bases). CDR1 is SGHVS, CDR2 FNYEAQ, per germline. This CDR3 is 14 amino acids long. V lost 2 bases, J lost 8 bases, and 13 bases lay in between.

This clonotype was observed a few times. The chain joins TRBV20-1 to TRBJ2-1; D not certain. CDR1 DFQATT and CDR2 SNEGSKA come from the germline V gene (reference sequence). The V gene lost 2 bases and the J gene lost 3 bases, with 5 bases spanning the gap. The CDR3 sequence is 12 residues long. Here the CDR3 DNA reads TGCAGTGCTAGACAGCTCTACAATGAGCAGTTCTTC. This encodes CSARQLYNEQFF.

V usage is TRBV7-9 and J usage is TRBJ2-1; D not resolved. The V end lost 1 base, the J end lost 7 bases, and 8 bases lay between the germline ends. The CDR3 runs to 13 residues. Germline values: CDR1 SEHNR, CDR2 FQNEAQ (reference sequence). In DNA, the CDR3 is TGTGCCAGCAGCTTAGAGGAAGGAAATGAGCAGTTCTTC. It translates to CASSLEEGNEQFF.

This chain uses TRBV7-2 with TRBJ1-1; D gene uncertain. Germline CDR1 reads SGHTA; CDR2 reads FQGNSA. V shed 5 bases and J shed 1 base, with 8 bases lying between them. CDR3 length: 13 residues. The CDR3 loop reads CASSPPANTEAFF. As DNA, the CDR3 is TGTGCCAGCAGCCCGCCGGCGAACACTGAAGCTTTCTTT.

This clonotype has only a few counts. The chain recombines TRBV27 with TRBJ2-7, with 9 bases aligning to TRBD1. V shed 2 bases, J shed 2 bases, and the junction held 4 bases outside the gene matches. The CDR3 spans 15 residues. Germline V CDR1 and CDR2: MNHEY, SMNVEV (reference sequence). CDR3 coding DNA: TGTGCCAGCAGTTTAACACAGGGGGCCGCCTACGAGCAGTACTTC. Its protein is CASSLTQGAAYEQYF.

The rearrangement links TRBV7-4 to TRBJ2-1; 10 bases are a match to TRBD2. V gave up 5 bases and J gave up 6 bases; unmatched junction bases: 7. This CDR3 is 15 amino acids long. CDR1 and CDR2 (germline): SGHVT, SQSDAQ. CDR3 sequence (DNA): TGTGCCAGCAGCGTGAGCGGGAGGGCCGGCAATGAGCAGTTCTTC. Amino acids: CASSVSGRAGNEQFF.

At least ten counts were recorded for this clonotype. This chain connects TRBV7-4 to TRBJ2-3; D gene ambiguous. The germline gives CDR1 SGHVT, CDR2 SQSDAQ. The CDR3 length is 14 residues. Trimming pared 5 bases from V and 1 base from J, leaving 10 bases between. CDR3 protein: CASSPDGGTDTQYF. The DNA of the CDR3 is TGTGCCAGCAGCCCCGACGGCGGCACAGATACGCAGTATTTT. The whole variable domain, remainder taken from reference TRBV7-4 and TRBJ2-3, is GAGVSQSPRYKVAKRGRDVALRCDSISGHVTLYWYRQTLGQGSEVLTYSQSDAQRDKSGRPSGRFSAERPERSVSTLKIQRTEQGDSAVYLCASSPDGGTDTQYFGPGTRLTVL.

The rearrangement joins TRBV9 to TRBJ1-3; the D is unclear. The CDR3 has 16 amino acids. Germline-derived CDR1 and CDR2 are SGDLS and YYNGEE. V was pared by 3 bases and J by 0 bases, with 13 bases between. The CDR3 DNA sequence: TGTGCCAGCAGCGGCGGTCTTCGGAGCTCTGGAAACACCATATATTTT. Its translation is CASSGGLRSSGNTIYF.

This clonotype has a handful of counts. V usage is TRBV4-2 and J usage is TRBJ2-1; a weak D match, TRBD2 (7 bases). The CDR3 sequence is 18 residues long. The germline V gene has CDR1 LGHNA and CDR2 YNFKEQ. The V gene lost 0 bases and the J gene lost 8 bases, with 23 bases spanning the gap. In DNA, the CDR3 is TGTGCCAGCAGCCAAGATTCGGGGAGGGGGGGTATTAGCTATGAGCAGTTCTTC. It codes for CASSQDSGRGGISYEQFF.

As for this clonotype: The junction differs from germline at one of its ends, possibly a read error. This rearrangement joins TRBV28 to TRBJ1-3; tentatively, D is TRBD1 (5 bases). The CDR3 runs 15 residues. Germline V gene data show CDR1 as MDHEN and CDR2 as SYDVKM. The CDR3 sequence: CSSSRDLTPGNTIYF. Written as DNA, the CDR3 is TGTTCCAGCAGCCGGGACCTTACACCTGGAAACACCATATATTTT.

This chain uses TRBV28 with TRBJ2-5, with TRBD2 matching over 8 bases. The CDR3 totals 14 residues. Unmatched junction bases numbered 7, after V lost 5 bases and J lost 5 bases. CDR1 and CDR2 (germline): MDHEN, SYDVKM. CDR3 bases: TGTGCCAGCAGTAATCAGCGGGAGCGGGAGACCCAGTACTTC. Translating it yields CASSNQRERETQYF.

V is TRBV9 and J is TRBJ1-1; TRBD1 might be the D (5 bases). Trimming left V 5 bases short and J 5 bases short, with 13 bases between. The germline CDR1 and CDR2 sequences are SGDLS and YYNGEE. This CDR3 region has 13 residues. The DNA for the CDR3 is TGTGCCAGCAGTGCGGGGGGTAAGACTGAAGCTTTCTTT. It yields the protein CASSAGGKTEAFF.

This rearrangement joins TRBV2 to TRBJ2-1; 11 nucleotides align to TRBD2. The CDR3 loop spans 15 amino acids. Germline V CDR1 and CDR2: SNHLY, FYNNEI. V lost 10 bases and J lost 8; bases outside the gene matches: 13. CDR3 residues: CATEHTSGSRDEQFF. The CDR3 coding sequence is TGTGCCACCGAACACACTAGCGGGAGTAGGGATGAGCAGTTCTTC.

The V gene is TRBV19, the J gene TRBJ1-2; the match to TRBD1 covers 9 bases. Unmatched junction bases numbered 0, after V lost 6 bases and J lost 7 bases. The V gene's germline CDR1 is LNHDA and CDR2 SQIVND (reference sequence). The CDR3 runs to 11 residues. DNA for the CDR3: TGTGCCAGTAGGACAGGGGGTGGCTACACCTTC. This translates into CASRTGGGYTF.

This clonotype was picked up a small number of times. The CDR3 region has the DNA TGCAGCGTCGAGCGGCAGGGACAGACCTACGAGCAGTACTTC. Amino acids: CSVERQGQTYEQYF. The V and J genes are TRBV29-1 and TRBJ2-7; 7 bases map to TRBD1. Germline trimming cut 6 bases from V and 2 bases from J; bases unmatched to any gene: 10. The CDR3 extends over 14 amino acids. In germline, CDR1 is SQVTM, CDR2 ANQGSEA.

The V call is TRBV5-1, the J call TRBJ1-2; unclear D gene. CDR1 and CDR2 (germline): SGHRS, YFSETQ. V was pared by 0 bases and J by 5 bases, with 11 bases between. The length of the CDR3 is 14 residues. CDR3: CASSLGGPIYGYTF. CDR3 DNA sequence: TGCGCCAGCAGCTTGGGTGGACCGATTTATGGCTACACCTTC. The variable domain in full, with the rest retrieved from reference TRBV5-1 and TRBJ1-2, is KAGVTQTPRYLIKTRGQQVTLSCSPISGHRSVSWYQQTPGQGLQFLFEYFSETQRNKGNFPGRFSGRQFSNSRSEMNVSTLELGDSALYLCASSLGGPIYGYTFGSGTRLTVV.

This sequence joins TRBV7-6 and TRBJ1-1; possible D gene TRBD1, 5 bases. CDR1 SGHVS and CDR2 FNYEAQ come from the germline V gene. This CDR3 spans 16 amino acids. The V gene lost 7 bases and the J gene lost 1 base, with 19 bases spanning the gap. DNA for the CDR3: TGTGCCAGCAACCTAAGGGTGGGCAGGGAGAACACTGAAGCTTTCTTT. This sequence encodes CASNLRVGRENTEAFF.

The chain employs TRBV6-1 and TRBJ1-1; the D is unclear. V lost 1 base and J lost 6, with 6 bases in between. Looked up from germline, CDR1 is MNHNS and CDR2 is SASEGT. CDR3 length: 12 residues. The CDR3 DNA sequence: TGTGCCAGCAGTGAAGTGGGCTCTGAAGCTTTCTTT. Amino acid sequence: CASSEVGSEAFF.